This TCR beta chain was sequenced during a study of blood T cell repertoires in COVID-19. Looking at the study overall: The origin of the acute and convalescent COVID-19 samples was the United States, Italy and Spain.

CDR3 size: 13 residues. CDR1 and CDR2 from the germline V gene are MDHEN and SYDVKM. V shed 6 bases, J shed 8 bases, and the junction held 7 bases outside the gene matches. Categorization into cohorts depended on clinical history that participants reported. Cohort 3 donors counted as recovered after two negative PCRs, clearance, or resolved symptoms. Assay used: immunoSEQ multiplex PCR; TCRdb lists only in-frame clones, some missing. The data hold about 160,000 clones, with 70% to 90% observed a single time. Sequenced material: PBMCs or T cells enriched from blood (not recorded which). The rearrangement uses TRBV28 and TRBJ2-4; 7 positions match TRBD2. This receptor was taken from a woman between 50 and 59 years old who had recovered from COVID-19. The CDR3 DNA is TGTGCCAGCAGAGTGGGAGGGAGCCACATTCAGTACTTC. The encoded protein is CASRVGGSHIQYF.